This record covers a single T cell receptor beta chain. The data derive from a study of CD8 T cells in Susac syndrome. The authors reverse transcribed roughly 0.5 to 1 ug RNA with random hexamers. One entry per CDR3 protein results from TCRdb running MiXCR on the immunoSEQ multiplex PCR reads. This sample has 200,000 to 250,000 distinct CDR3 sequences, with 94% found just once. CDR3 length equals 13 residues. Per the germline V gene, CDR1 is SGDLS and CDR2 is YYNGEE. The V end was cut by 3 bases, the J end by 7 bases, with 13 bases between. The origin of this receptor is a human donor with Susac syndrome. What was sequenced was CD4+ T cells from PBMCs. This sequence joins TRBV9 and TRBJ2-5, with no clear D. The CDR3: CASSATITGTQYF. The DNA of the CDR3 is TGTGCCAGCAGCGCTACTATAACCGGGACCCAGTACTTC.